The 28 T cell receptor beta chains below were found in one sample sequenced in a study of cytomegalovirus exposure and HLA in healthy donors. 13 Jbeta primers and 60 Vbeta primers were used for the PCR. TCRdb keeps only in-frame clones here, not all; method: immunoSEQ multiplex PCR. The sample holds roughly 150,000 clones; about 80% are singletons and the top ten take 5.5% to 8.5%. The sequenced sample was PBMCs. Receptors were obtained from a woman in her fifties or sixties in good health and CMV-seropositive.

This chain connects TRBV4-1 to TRBJ1-1, with 7 nucleotides matching TRBD1. The CDR3 is 15 amino acids. CDR1 is MGHRA, CDR2 YSYEKL, per germline. V lost 3 bases, J lost 0 bases, and 4 bases stayed unmatched. The CDR3 coding sequence is TGCGCCAGCAGCCAGCGGACAGGATTGAACACTGAAGCTTTCTTT. Protein: CASSQRTGLNTEAFF.

CDR3 nucleotides: TGTGCCAGCAGCTTAAACAGCCTTGAAAAACTGTTTTTT. Translation: CASSLNSLEKLFF. This chain uses TRBV7-6 with TRBJ1-4; D remains ambiguous. Germline V gives CDR1 SGHVS, CDR2 FNYEAQ. V was cut by 2 bases and J by 7 bases, with 8 bases left in between. CDR3 length: 13 residues.

The genes are TRBV7-8 and TRBJ2-2; weak D call: TRBD2 (6 bases). Per germline, CDR1 SGHVS and CDR2 FQNEAQ. CDR3 size: 16 residues. Trimming took off 4 bases at V and 4 bases at J, with 16 bases between the two ends. CDR3: CASSSNRDFITGELFF. CDR3 in DNA: TGTGCCAGCAGCTCCAACCGGGACTTTATCACCGGGGAGCTGTTTTTT.

This chain uses TRBV28 with TRBJ1-5; possibly TRBD1 for D (5 bases). Germline CDR1 is MDHEN and CDR2 is SYDVKM. This CDR3 has 15 amino acids. The V gene lost 4 bases and the J gene lost 4 bases, with 14 bases spanning the gap. CDR3 protein: CASSWGGVQNQPQHF. CDR3 coding DNA: TGTGCCAGCAGTTGGGGGGGGGTCCAAAATCAGCCCCAGCATTTT. The full variable domain, rest sourced from reference TRBV28 and TRBJ1-5, is DVKVTQSSRYLVKRTGEKVFLECVQDMDHENMFWYRQDPGLGLRLIYFSYDVKMKEKGDIPEGYSVSREKKERFSLILESASTNQTSMYLCASSWGGVQNQPQHFGDGTRLSIL.

CDR3 residues: CASSSGSGGRTEAFF. In DNA, the CDR3 is TGTGCCAGCAGCTCGGGGTCCGGGGGGCGGACTGAAGCTTTCTTT. V usage is TRBV7-9 and J usage is TRBJ1-1, with D possibly TRBD1 on 6 matching bases. The CDR3 has 15 residues. With 4 bases removed from V and 5 bases from J, the gap between germline ends came to 17 bases. The germline gives CDR1 SEHNR, CDR2 FQNEAQ (reference sequence).

The CDR3 DNA sequence: TGTGCCAGCAGGGAACAGGGTACAGATACGCAGTATTTT. This sequence encodes CASREQGTDTQYF. This chain uses TRBV6-5 with TRBJ2-3; D might be TRBD1 (6 bases). Germline values: CDR1 MNHEY, CDR2 SVGAGI. The V end was cut by 6 bases, the J end by 3 bases, with 10 bases between. The CDR3 totals 13 residues.

The rearrangement links TRBV5-8 to TRBJ2-5, with 8 bases fitting TRBD2. The CDR3 is 16 residues long. Looked up from germline, CDR1 is SGHTS and CDR2 is YDEGEE. The V segment lost 4 bases and the J segment 2 bases; nucleotides outside the gene matches: 10. The CDR3 DNA is TGTGCCAGCAGCCTACCCCGGGGGGGCTTTCAAGAGACCCAGTACTTC. Translated, it gives CASSLPRGGFQETQYF.

The V call is TRBV7-9, the J call TRBJ2-7, with 8 bases fitting TRBD1. The CDR3 length is 19 residues. Germline V gene lookup returns CDR1 SEHNR and CDR2 FQNEAQ (reference sequence). V lost 1 base, J lost 4 bases, and 18 bases stayed unmatched. CDR3 sequence: CASSLGGGFGDRFLYEQYF. In DNA form, the CDR3 reads TGTGCCAGCAGCTTAGGAGGGGGGTTTGGGGACAGGTTCCTTTACGAGCAGTACTTC.

The gene calls are TRBV4-2 and TRBJ2-3, with no clear D. V lost 1 base and J lost 1, with 6 bases in between. CDR3 length: 14 residues. Per germline, CDR1 LGHNA and CDR2 YNFKEQ. The CDR3 coding sequence is TGTGCCAGCAGCCAAGGTGTCGGCACAGATACGCAGTATTTT. Translating gives CASSQGVGTDTQYF.

This sequence joins TRBV27 and TRBJ1-2, with no clear D. Trimming shortened V by 6 bases and J by 4 bases, and 12 bases separated the two germline ends. There are 13 residues in the CDR3. Germline CDR1 is MNHEY and CDR2 is SMNVEV (reference sequence). This CDR3 reads CASRPADVYGYTF. Here the CDR3 DNA reads TGTGCCAGCAGGCCCGCAGATGTCTATGGCTACACCTTC.

V is TRBV13 and J is TRBJ2-5, with D maybe TRBD1 (7 bases). The DNA end is a closer match to TRBJ2-7, so the J assignment may be wrong. Germline loops: CDR1 PRHDT, CDR2 FYEKMQ (reference sequence). The CDR3 sequence is 20 residues long. CDR3 protein: CASSLDRSRGTDDSSYEQYF. The CDR3 DNA reads TGTGCCAGCAGCTTAGATCGGTCACGCGGGACAGACGATAGCTCCTACGAGCAGTACTTC.

The chain carries TRBV5-1 and TRBJ2-1; 9 nucleotides match TRBD2. J lost 4 bases, V lost 7 bases, and 6 bases had no gene match. The CDR3 extends over 14 amino acids. Looked up from germline, CDR1 is SGHRS and CDR2 is YFSETQ. CDR3 DNA: TGCGCCAGCCCGGTAGCGGGGGCGTACAATGAGCAGTTCTTC. Amino acids: CASPVAGAYNEQFF.

The CDR3 bases are TGTGCCAGCAGTTCCGTTGCGGGGGCGGCAGATACGCAGTATTTT. It specifies CASSSVAGAADTQYF. The V and J genes are TRBV27 and TRBJ2-3; D possibly corresponds to TRBD2 (7 bases). The CDR3 loop spans 15 amino acids. Trimming shortened V by 4 bases and J by 4 bases, and 15 bases separated the two germline ends. The V gene's germline CDR1 is MNHEY and CDR2 SMNVEV (reference sequence).

This clone was recorded only once. The chain uses TRBV27 and TRBJ2-1; 9 nucleotides align to TRBD1. Germline CDR1 is MNHEY and CDR2 is SMNVEV (reference sequence). After removal of 4 bases from V and 6 bases from J, the junction contained 7 bases not matched to a gene. This CDR3 has 15 residues. The CDR3 DNA is TGTGCCAGCAGTTCACTGGTGACAGGGGGCAATGAGCAGTTCTTC. Encoded protein: CASSSLVTGGNEQFF.

This chain joins TRBV19 and TRBJ1-5, with 12 bases that match TRBD1. This CDR3 spans 14 amino acids. The junction had 4 bases not matched to a gene; V was cut back by 10 bases and J by 3 bases. Germline CDR1 and CDR2: LNHDA and SQIVND (reference sequence). CDR3 sequence: CATWDRGLNQPQHF. Here the CDR3 DNA reads TGTGCCACCTGGGACAGGGGGCTCAATCAGCCCCAGCATTTT.

The chain couples TRBV6-1 to TRBJ1-6; 7 bases agree with TRBD1. Per the germline V gene, CDR1 is MNHNS and CDR2 is SASEGT. This CDR3 spans 15 amino acids. The J segment lost 7 bases and the V segment lost 5 bases, leaving 8 bases of the junction unmatched. The CDR3 protein is CASSTRDSLNSPLHF. The CDR3 nucleotides read TGTGCCAGCAGTACACGGGACAGTCTGAATTCACCCCTCCACTTT.

The V and J genes are TRBV7-9 and TRBJ1-4; D uncertain. Germline-derived CDR1 and CDR2 are SEHNR and FQNEAQ (reference sequence). V gave up 1 base and J gave up 5 bases, with 11 bases separating them. The length of the CDR3 is 15 residues. CDR3 in DNA: TGTGCCAGCAGCTTAGGCGGGCATTTGAATGAAAAACTGTTTTTT. As protein: CASSLGGHLNEKLFF. The full variable domain, rest sourced from reference TRBV7-9 and TRBJ1-4, is DTGVSQNPRHKITKRGQNVTFRCDPISEHNRLYWYRQTLGQGPEFLTYFQNEAQLEKSRLLSDRFSAERPKGSFSTLEIQRTEQGDSAMYLCASSLGGHLNEKLFFGSGTQLSVL.

The rearrangement joins TRBV27 to TRBJ2-7, with unresolved D. The germline V gene encodes CDR1 MNHEY and CDR2 SMNVEV (reference sequence). CDR3 length equals 13 residues. Trimming took off 3 bases at V and 5 bases at J, with 11 bases between the two ends. CDR3 DNA: TGTGCCAGCAGTTTCGATCGGTCCCACGAGCAGTACTTC. Amino acids: CASSFDRSHEQYF.

The chain links TRBV27 to TRBJ1-1; unclear D gene. Deletions cut 1 base from V and 5 bases from J, with 8 bases between. CDR1 is MNHEY and CDR2 is SMNVEV in the germline V gene (reference sequence). The CDR3 has 13 amino acids. CDR3 residues: CASSLWSGTEAFF. CDR3 nucleotide sequence: TGTGCCAGCAGTTTATGGAGTGGGACTGAAGCTTTCTTT.

The chain couples TRBV29-1 to TRBJ2-7; D gene uncertain. In germline, CDR1 is SQVTM, CDR2 ANQGSEA. With 5 bases removed from V and 0 bases from J, the gap between germline ends came to 8 bases. This CDR3 is 12 amino acids long. The CDR3 loop reads CSVRSDSYEQYF. DNA for the CDR3: TGCAGCGTTCGGAGTGACTCCTACGAGCAGTACTTC.

The rearrangement links TRBV7-8 to TRBJ1-3; no definite D call. V gave up 5 bases and J gave up 4 bases, with 15 bases separating them. Germline CDR1 is SGHVS and CDR2 is FQNEAQ. The CDR3 has 15 residues. CDR3 sequence: CASSQEEATGNTIYF. CDR3 in DNA: TGTGCCAGCAGCCAAGAGGAGGCAACCGGAAACACCATATATTTT.

CDR3 nucleotides: TGTGCCAGCAGCAAAGGGACAGATGAATTTAACTATGGCTACACCTTC. Residues: CASSKGTDEFNYGYTF. This chain uses TRBV7-9 with TRBJ1-2, with 7 bases aligning to TRBD1. CDR1 is SEHNR, CDR2 FQNEAQ, per germline (reference sequence). Unmatched junction bases numbered 10, after V lost 5 bases and J lost 1 base. This CDR3 spans 16 amino acids.

This chain joins TRBV15 and TRBJ2-2; a possible D gene is TRBD1 (5 bases). Trimming removed 0 bases at V and 6 bases at J, with 11 bases between. CDR3 size: 15 residues. From germline, CDR1 is LNHNV and CDR2 YYDKDF (reference sequence). CDR3 nucleotide sequence: TGTGCCACCAGCAGAGATTCGGCAGGGTCCGGGGAGCTGTTTTTT. It specifies CATSRDSAGSGELFF.

In its sample, this clone was seen once. The chain is built from TRBV10-3 and TRBJ2-2; TRBD1 agrees at 8 bases. The junction had 9 bases not matched to a gene; V was cut back by 9 bases and J by 6 bases. The CDR3 is made up of 14 amino acids. Germline CDR1 and CDR2: ENHRY and SYGVKD. CDR3 sequence: CAMSGGEGAGELFF. The DNA for the CDR3 is TGTGCCATGTCAGGGGGCGAGGGTGCCGGGGAGCTGTTTTTT.

The chain carries TRBV9 and TRBJ2-7; D unresolved. CDR3 size: 14 residues. Germline CDR1 reads SGDLS; CDR2 reads YYNGEE. V lost 2 bases and J 0 bases, leaving 9 bases between the germline ends. The CDR3 reads CASSVSASSYEQYF. CDR3 sequence (DNA): TGTGCCAGCAGCGTCTCCGCTAGCTCCTACGAGCAGTACTTC. Full variable domain (missing parts from reference TRBV9 and TRBJ2-7): DSGVTQTPKHLITATGQRVTLRCSPRSGDLSVYWYQQSLDQGLQFLIQYYNGEERAKGNILERFSAQQFPDLHSELNLSSLELGDSALYFCASSVSASSYEQYFGPGTRLTVT.

J is TRBJ2-3 and V is TRBV6-5, with D maybe TRBD2 (6 bases). The CDR3 covers 14 residues. Trimming pared 0 bases from V and 6 bases from J, leaving 10 bases between. Germline loops: CDR1 MNHEY, CDR2 SVGAGI. The CDR3 sequence: CASSYSSGVDTQYF. The CDR3 DNA is TGTGCCAGCAGTTACTCGTCGGGAGTCGATACGCAGTATTTT.

The genes are TRBV19 and TRBJ2-3, with D possibly TRBD2 on 5 matching bases. Germline V gene data show CDR1 as LNHDA and CDR2 as SQIVND (reference sequence). The germline V and J ends were trimmed by 4 bases and 8 bases, with 10 bases remaining between them. The CDR3 has 12 residues. CDR3 amino acids: CASSTQSGTQYF. The CDR3 nucleotides are TGTGCCAGTAGTACCCAGAGCGGTACGCAGTATTTT.

This chain connects TRBV5-8 to TRBJ2-5; TRBD1 matches 9 bases. J lost 5 bases, V lost 5 bases, and 13 bases had no gene match. The CDR3 contains 16 residues. Germline CDR1 SGHTS, CDR2 YDEGEE. The CDR3 region is CASSPKPGQGRETQYF. CDR3 sequence (DNA): TGTGCCAGCAGTCCTAAACCGGGACAGGGTCGGGAGACCCAGTACTTC.